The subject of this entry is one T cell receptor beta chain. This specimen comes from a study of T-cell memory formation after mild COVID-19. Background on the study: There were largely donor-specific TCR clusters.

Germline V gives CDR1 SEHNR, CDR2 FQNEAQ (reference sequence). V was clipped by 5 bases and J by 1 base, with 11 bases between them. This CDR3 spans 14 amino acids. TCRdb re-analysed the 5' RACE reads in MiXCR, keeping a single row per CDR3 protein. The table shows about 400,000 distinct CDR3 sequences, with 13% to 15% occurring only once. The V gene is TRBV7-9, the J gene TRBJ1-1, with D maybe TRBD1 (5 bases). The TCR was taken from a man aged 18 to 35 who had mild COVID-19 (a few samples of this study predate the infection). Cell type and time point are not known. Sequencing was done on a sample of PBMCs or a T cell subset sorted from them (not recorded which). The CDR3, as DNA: TGTGCCAGCAGCATCCATGACAGGAACACTGAAGCTTTCTTT. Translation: CASSIHDRNTEAFF.